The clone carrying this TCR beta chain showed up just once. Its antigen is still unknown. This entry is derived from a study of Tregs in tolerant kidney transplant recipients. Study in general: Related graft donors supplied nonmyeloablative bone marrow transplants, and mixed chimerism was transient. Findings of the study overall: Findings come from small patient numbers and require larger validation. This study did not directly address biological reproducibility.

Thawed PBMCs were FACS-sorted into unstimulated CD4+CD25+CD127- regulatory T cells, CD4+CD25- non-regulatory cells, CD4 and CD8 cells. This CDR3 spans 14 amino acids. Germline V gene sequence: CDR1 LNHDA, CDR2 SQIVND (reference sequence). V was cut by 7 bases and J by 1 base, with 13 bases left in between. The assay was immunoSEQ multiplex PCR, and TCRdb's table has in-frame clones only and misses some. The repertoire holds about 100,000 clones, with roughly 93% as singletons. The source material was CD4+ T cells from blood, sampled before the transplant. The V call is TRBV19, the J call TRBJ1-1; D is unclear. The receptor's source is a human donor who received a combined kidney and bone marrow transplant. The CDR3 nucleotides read TGTGCCAGTAAAGAGGGTCGTTGGAACACTGAAGCTTTCTTT. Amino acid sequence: CASKEGRWNTEAFF.